This T cell receptor (beta chain) was identified during a study of blood T cell repertoires in COVID-19. Turning to the study itself: Spain, Italy and the United States supplied samples that represented acute and convalescent COVID-19.

Per the original data handling: Reference gene primer amplification gave estimated nucleated cell counts. The data were produced by immunoSEQ multiplex PCR, yet TCRdb's version contains in-frame clones alone and is incomplete. The DNA gave D and trimming, while V, J and clone size come from that table. The sample contains approximately 300,000 clones, around 85% of which appear only once. Living in 25 or so US areas, the participants were between roughly 18 and 89 years of age. Those designated as exposed participants met a COVID-19 case within 2 weeks before study entry. A single count supports this clone. V lost 5 bases to trimming and J lost 4 bases, with 12 bases between them. Per the germline V gene, CDR1 is SNHLY and CDR2 is FYNNEI. The CDR3 length is 14 residues.

The TCR sequence derives from a woman under 40 who had been exposed to COVID-19. The V call is TRBV2, the J call TRBJ2-4; tentatively, D is TRBD2 (6 bases). What was sequenced was PBMCs or T cells enriched from blood (not recorded which). CDR3 sequence (DNA): TGTGCCAGCAGTCCCGGGGGTGCTAAAAACATTCAGTACTTC. Its translation: CASSPGGAKNIQYF.